This TCR beta chain was identified in a study of preoperative IRX-2 immunotherapy in early breast cancer. This sample's treatment: preoperative locoregional IRX-2 cytokine immunotherapy. Preoperative locoregional IRX-2 cytokine immunotherapy was tested in the phase Ib source study. Profiled with immunoSEQ multiplex PCR; TCRdb holds only in-frame clones, not every one. In the table there are more than 25,000 clones, 90% of which are singletons. CDR1 is SGDLS and CDR2 is YYNGEE in the germline V gene. V lost 4 bases, J lost 5 bases, and 7 bases stayed unmatched. The length of the CDR3 is 14 residues. Sampling was carried out from a patient treated with IRX-2 immunotherapy. The source is a human donor with breast cancer. The V and J genes are TRBV9 and TRBJ2-5; 8 bases align to TRBD1. CDR3 bases: TGTGCCAGCAGCCCCCGACAGGGGAGGGAGACCCAGTACTTC. Protein sequence: CASSPRQGRETQYF. The full variable domain, rest sourced from reference TRBV9 and TRBJ2-5, is DSGVTQTPKHLITATGQRVTLRCSPRSGDLSVYWYQQSLDQGLQFLIQYYNGEERAKGNILERFSAQQFPDLHSELNLSSLELGDSALYFCASSPRQGRETQYFGPGTRLLVL.